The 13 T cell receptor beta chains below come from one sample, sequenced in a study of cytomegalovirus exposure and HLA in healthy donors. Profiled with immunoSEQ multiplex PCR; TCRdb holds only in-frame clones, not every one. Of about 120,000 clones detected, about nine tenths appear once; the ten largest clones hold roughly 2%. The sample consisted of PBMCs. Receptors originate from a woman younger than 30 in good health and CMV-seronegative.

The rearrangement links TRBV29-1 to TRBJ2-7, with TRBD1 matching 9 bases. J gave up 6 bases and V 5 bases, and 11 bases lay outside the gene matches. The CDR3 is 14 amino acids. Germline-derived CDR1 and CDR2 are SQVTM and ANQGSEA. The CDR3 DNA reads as TGCAGCGTTTTTCCGGGACAGGGAATTGGCGAGCAGTACTTC. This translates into CSVFPGQGIGEQYF.

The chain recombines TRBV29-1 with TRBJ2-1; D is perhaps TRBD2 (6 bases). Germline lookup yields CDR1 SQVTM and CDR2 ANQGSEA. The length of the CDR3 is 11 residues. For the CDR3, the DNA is TGCAGTGCGGGGTTATACAATGAGCAGTTCTTC. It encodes CSAGLYNEQFF.

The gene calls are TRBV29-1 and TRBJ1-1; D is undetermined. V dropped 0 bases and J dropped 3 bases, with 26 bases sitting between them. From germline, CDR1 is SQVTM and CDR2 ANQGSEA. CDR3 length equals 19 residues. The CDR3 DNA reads TGCAGCGTTGAAGAAGGATTTCGGAAGGGAGACATTGTTGACACTGAAGCTTTCTTT. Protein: CSVEEGFRKGDIVDTEAFF.

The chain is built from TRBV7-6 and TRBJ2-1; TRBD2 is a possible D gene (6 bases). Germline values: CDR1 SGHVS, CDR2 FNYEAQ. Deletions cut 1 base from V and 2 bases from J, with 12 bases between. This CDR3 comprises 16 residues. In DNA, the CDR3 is TGTGCCAGCAGCTTAGGTCGGGGGAGAACCTACAATGAGCAGTTCTTC. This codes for CASSLGRGRTYNEQFF.

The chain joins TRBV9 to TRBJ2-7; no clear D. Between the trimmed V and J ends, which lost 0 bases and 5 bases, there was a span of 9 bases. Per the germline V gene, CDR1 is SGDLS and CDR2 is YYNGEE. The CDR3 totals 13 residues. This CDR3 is CASSVGVGHEQYF. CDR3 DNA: TGTGCCAGCAGCGTAGGGGTGGGCCACGAGCAGTACTTC. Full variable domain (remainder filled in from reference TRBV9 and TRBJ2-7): DSGVTQTPKHLITATGQRVTLRCSPRSGDLSVYWYQQSLDQGLQFLIQYYNGEERAKGNILERFSAQQFPDLHSELNLSSLELGDSALYFCASSVGVGHEQYFGPGTRLTVT.

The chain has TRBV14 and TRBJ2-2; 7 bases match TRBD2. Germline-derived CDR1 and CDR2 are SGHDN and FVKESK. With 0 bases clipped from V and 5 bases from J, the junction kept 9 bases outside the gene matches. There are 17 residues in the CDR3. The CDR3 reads CASSQDFRTRGTGELFF. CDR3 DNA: TGTGCCAGCAGCCAAGATTTCCGGACTAGAGGGACCGGGGAGCTGTTTTTT. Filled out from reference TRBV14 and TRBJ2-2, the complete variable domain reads EAGVTQFPSHSVIEKGQTVTLRCDPISGHDNLYWYRRVMGKEIKFLLHFVKESKQDESGMPNNRFLAERTGGTYSTLKVQPAELEDSGVYFCASSQDFRTRGTGELFFGEGSRLTVL.

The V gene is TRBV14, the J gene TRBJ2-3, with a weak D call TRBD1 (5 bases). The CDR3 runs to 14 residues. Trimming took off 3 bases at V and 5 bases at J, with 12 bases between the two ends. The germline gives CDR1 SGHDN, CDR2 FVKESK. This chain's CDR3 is CASSHKGLGDTQYF. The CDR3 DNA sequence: TGTGCCAGCAGCCACAAGGGGCTAGGAGATACGCAGTATTTT.

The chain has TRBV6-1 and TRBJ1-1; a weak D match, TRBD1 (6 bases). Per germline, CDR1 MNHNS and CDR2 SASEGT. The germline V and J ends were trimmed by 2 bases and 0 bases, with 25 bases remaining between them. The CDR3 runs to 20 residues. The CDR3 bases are TGTGCCAGCAGTGAATACCCTCCAGGGGTCCATCTTACCCTGAACACTGAAGCTTTCTTT. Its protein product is CASSEYPPGVHLTLNTEAFF.

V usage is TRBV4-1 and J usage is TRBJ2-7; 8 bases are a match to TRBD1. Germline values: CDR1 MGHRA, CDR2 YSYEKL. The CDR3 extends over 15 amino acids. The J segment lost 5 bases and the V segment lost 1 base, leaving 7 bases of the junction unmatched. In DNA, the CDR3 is TGCGCCAGCAGCCAAGCTTCCAGGGGGCTCAACGAGCAGTACTTC. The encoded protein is CASSQASRGLNEQYF.

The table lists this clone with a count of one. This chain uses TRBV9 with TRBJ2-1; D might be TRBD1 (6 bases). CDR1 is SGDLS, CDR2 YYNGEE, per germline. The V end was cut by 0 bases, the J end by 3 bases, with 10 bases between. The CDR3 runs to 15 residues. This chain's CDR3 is CASSVGGTYYNEQFF. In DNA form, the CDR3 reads TGTGCCAGCAGCGTAGGTGGGACATACTACAATGAGCAGTTCTTC.

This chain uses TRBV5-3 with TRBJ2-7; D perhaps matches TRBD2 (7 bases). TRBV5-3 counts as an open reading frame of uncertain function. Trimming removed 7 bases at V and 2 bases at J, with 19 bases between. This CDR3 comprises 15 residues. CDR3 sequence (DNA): TGTGCCAGAGGGCCCCGAGGGGGGGGTACCTACGAGCAGTACTTC. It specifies CARGPRGGGTYEQYF.

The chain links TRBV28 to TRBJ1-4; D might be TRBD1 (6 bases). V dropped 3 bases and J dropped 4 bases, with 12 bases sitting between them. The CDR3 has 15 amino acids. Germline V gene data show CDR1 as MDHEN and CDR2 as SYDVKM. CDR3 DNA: TGTGCCAGCAGTTTCGGGGGGGCGGATAATGAAAAACTGTTTTTT. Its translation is CASSFGGADNEKLFF.

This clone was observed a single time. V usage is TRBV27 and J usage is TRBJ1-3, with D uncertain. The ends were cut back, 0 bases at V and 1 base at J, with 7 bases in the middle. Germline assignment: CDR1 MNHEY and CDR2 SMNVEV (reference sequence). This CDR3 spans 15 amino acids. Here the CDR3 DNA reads TGTGCCAGCAGTTTATCTCCTGCGTCTGGAAACACCATATATTTT. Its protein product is CASSLSPASGNTIYF.